This TCR beta chain comes out of a study of blood T cell repertoires in COVID-19. In the study overall: Both acute and convalescent COVID-19 samples were obtained from the United States, Italy and Spain. Sample material is recorded as cDNA or gDNA derived from T cells, B-cell-depleted T cells, or PBMCs.

V was shortened by 5 bases and J by 8 bases, with 24 bases between the two germline ends. The CDR3 covers 16 residues. CDR1 and CDR2 (germline): SGHTA, FQGNSA. Profiled with immunoSEQ multiplex PCR; TCRdb holds only in-frame clones, not every one. The sample shows about 13,000 clones, approximately 90% of them seen only once. The material sequenced was peripheral blood. The chain is built from TRBV7-2 and TRBJ1-2; no clear D. The clonotype was recovered from a human donor in a cohort sampled during active COVID-19. Here the CDR3 reads CASSPSPTLGSRGYTF. In DNA, the CDR3 is TGTGCCAGCAGCCCTAGCCCGACACTGGGGTCGAGGGGCTACACCTTC.